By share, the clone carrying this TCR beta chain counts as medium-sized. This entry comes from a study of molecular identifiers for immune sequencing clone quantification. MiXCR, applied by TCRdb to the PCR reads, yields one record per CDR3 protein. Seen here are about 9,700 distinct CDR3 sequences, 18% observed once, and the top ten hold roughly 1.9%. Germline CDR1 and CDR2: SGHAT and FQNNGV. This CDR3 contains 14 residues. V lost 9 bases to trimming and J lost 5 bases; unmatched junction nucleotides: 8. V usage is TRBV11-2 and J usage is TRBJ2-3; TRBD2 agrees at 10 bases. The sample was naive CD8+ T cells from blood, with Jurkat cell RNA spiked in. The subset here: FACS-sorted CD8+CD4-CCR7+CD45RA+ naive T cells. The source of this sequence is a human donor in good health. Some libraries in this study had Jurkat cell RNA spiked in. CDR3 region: CASRSGRARDTQYF. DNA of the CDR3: TGTGCCAGTCGAAGCGGGAGGGCCAGAGATACGCAGTATTTT.